Listed below are T cell receptor beta chains from one sample, sequenced in a study of T cell responses to AZD1222 COVID-19 vaccine. TCRdb's table, derived via immunoSEQ multiplex PCR, lists solely in-frame clones and lacks some. The repertoire has about 97,000 clones, around 89% of them found once; the top ten carry 7.5%. This specimen consisted of peripheral blood, obtained on day 0 of AZD1222 vaccination. The source of these receptors is an adult in good health. The CDR3 runs from the conserved cysteine through the conserved F or W. The D gene is left open where the match is weak. Clone size appears in some rows only: once, few, many, or a class for an expanded clone.

v_gene	abundance	d_gene	j_gene	CDR3nt	CDR3aa
TRBV2	-	-	TRBJ2-1	TGTGCCAGACGGGCAGTTCAATTAAGCTCCTACAATGAGCAGTTCTTC	CARRAVQLSSYNEQFF
TRBV10-3	-	TRBD1	TRBJ1-1	TGTGCCATCAGTTCGGACAGGGGGCGGGCTTTCTTT	CAISSDRGRAFF
TRBV6-2/TRBV6-3	few	-	TRBJ1-5	TGTGCCAGCAGTTACAGACAGTATAGCAATCAGCCCCAGCATTTT	CASSYRQYSNQPQHF
TRBV28	-	TRBD1	TRBJ2-7	TGTGCCAGCAGTTTACCTGGACAGGGGGCCTCCTACGAGCAGTACTTC	CASSLPGQGASYEQYF
TRBV2	-	-	TRBJ1-6	TGTGCCAGCAGAGGGGGGCAGGGTGGCTATAATTCACCCCTCCACTTT	CASRGGQGGYNSPLHF
TRBV5-4	-	-	TRBJ2-2	TGTGCCAGCAGCCAGGGCGGGACAGACACCGGGGAGCTGTTTTTT	CASSQGGTDTGELFF
TRBV20-1	once	-	TRBJ2-2	TGCAGTGCTAGTTTTGGTAGGGAGCTGTTTTTT	CSASFGRELFF
TRBV7-2	-	-	TRBJ2-7	TGTGCCAGCAGCTTAGCGGGCAGGACCTACGAGCAGTACTTC	CASSLAGRTYEQYF
TRBV20-1	-	-	TRBJ1-3	TGCAGTGCTAGTGGGGGAAACACCATATATTTT	CSASGGNTIYF
TRBV5-1	once	-	TRBJ2-2	TGCGCCAGCAGCCCGAACACCGGGGAGCTGTTTTTT	CASSPNTGELFF
TRBV7-9	once	-	TRBJ2-2	TGTGCCAGCAGCTGGGGGGGGCCGACGGTCACCGGGGAGCTGTTTTTT	CASSWGGPTVTGELFF
TRBV28	-	-	TRBJ1-1	TGTGCCAGCAGTTTGGATAACACTGAAGCTTTCTTT	CASSLDNTEAFF
TRBV11-2	-	TRBD2	TRBJ2-3	TGTGCCAGCAGCTTAGGGGGACTAGCGGGGGCTAGCACAAATACGCAGTATTTT	CASSLGGLAGASTNTQYF
TRBV4-1	-	TRBD2	TRBJ2-1	TGCGCCAGCAGCCAAGGACTAGCGGGGTACAATGAGCAGTTCTTC	CASSQGLAGYNEQFF
TRBV27	-	-	TRBJ2-3	TGTGCCAGCAGGGCAGGTTTTGGTGCAGATACGCAGTATTTT	CASRAGFGADTQYF
TRBV7-2	-	TRBD2	TRBJ2-7	TGTGCCAGCAGCCTCGGGGGGAAACCCTACGAGCAGTACTTC	CASSLGGKPYEQYF
TRBV10-3	-	-	TRBJ1-5	TGTGCCATCAGTGACGCAAATCAGCCCCAGCATTTT	CAISDANQPQHF
TRBV10-3	-	-	TRBJ2-5	TGTGCCTCCTCGGTGGGGGGAACCGGCCAAGAGACCCAGTACTTC	CASSVGGTGQETQYF
TRBV6-5	-	-	TRBJ1-6	TGTGCCAGCAGACTGCCAGTTAATTCACCCCTCCACTTT	CASRLPVNSPLHF
TRBV14	-	-	TRBJ2-7	TGTGCCAGCCGCAGGGGACCGGCTACCGAGCAGTACTTC	CASRRGPATEQYF
TRBV7-8	-	-	TRBJ2-7	TGTGCCAGCAGCTTAGCATCGGGGCGAGGGTATTACGAGCAGTACTTC	CASSLASGRGYYEQYF
TRBV3-1/TRBV3-2	-	-	TRBJ1-6	TGTGCCAGCAGCCTGTCCGTCGGGGATTCACCCCTCCACTTT	CASSLSVGDSPLHF
TRBV11-3	-	-	TRBJ2-1	TGTGCCAGCAGCTTAGGTGTGGGGGGACCCCTTGACAATGAGCAGTTCTTC	CASSLGVGGPLDNEQFF
TRBV29-1	-	TRBD1	TRBJ1-2	TGCAGCGTTCAGACAGGGACCCATGGCTACACCTTC	CSVQTGTHGYTF
TRBV28	-	TRBD1	TRBJ2-7	TGTGCCAGCAGTCTTCCTGACAGGGGGCTTTACGAGCAGTACTTC	CASSLPDRGLYEQYF
TRBV27	-	-	TRBJ2-3	TGTGCCAGCAGTTTAGGGCTTTACACAGATACGCAGTATTTT	CASSLGLYTDTQYF
TRBV10-1	-	TRBD1	TRBJ1-2	TGCGCCAGCGCCGACAGGGGGCGAAATGGCTACACCTTC	CASADRGRNGYTF
TRBV7-9	-	-	TRBJ1-3	TGTGCCTGGACGGGGTCTGGAAACACCATATATTTT	CAWTGSGNTIYF
TRBV15	once	-	TRBJ2-7	TGTGCCACCAGCAGAGATGATTTTGGGGGAGAGGTCTTCGACGAGCAGTACTTC	CATSRDDFGGEVFDEQYF